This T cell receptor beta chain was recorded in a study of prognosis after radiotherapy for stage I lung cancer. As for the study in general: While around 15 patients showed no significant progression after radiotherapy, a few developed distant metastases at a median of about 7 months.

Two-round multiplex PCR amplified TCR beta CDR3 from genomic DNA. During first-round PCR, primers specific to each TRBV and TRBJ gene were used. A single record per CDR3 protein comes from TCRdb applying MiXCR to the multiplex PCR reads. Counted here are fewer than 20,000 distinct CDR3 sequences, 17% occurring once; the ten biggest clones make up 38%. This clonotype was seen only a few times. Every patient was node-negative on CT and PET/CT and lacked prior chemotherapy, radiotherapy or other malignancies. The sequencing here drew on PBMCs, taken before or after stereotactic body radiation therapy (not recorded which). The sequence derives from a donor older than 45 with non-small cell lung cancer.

The CDR3 nucleotides are TGCAGTGCTAGAGATTGGGGCGGGGGGGGAGATACGCAGTATTTT. This gives the protein CSARDWGGGGDTQYF. This chain links TRBV20-1 with TRBJ2-3; 9 positions match TRBD2. The germline V gene has CDR1 DFQATT and CDR2 SNEGSKA (reference sequence). Unmatched junction bases numbered 6, after V lost 0 bases and J lost 5 bases. This CDR3 region has 15 residues.